The 13 T cell receptor beta chains reported below all come from one sample, sequenced in a study of T-cell reconstitution after alpha-beta-depleted transplantation in children. For TCRbeta, the library was prepared with unique molecular identifiers. TCRdb re-called the PCR reads with MiXCR, one entry per CDR3 protein. The table shows over 550,000 distinct CDR3 sequences, with roughly 10% occurring only once. The starting material was PBMCs from the stem cell graft donor, obtained from the stem cell graft. The receptors originated from a human donor who donated a stem cell graft to a child with acute myeloid leukemia.

This clonotype came up a few times. V is TRBV28 and J is TRBJ2-1; 8 nucleotides match TRBD2. CDR3 length: 15 amino acids. Per germline, CDR1 MDHEN and CDR2 SYDVKM. V lost 5 bases, J lost 6 bases, and 9 bases stayed unmatched. The CDR3: CASSPGTSSGNEQFF. The CDR3 DNA is TGTGCCAGCAGTCCAGGGACTAGTTCGGGCAATGAGCAGTTCTTC.

The chain employs TRBV11-1 and TRBJ1-1; the match to TRBD1 covers 8 bases. CDR3 length equals 14 residues. The ends lost 4 bases at V and 4 bases at J; junction bases unmatched: 5. Germline CDR1 is SGHAT and CDR2 is FQDESV (reference sequence). The CDR3 nucleotides read TGTGCCAGCAGCTCCCAGGGGGCTAGCACTGAAGCTTTCTTT. It is translated as CASSSQGASTEAFF.

Many counts were recorded for this clonotype. CDR3 coding DNA: TGTGCCACCAGCCCTCGACTGGGAGCTAACTATGGCTACACCTTC. This codes for CATSPRLGANYGYTF. The V call is TRBV24-1, the J call TRBJ1-2, with D unclear. The CDR3 is made up of 15 amino acids. Germline V lookup: CDR1 KGHDR, CDR2 SFDVKD. V was trimmed by 7 bases and J by 0 bases, leaving 14 bases between them.

In its sample, this clonotype was seen a few times. The chain has TRBV4-2 and TRBJ1-5, with TRBD1 matching over 7 bases. There are 15 residues in the CDR3. The germline CDR1 and CDR2 sequences are LGHNA and YNFKEQ. V gave up 3 bases and J gave up 3 bases; unmatched junction bases: 5. The CDR3 here is CASSHQTGDNQPQHF. The CDR3 bases are TGTGCCAGCAGCCATCAAACAGGGGACAATCAGCCCCAGCATTTT.

The genes are TRBV7-9 and TRBJ2-2; 7 positions agree with TRBD2. V gave up 5 bases and J gave up 5 bases; unmatched junction bases: 5. The germline gives CDR1 SEHNR, CDR2 FQNEAQ (reference sequence). The CDR3 is 14 amino acids. The DNA of the CDR3 is TGTGCCAGCAGCCACGACGGGAGGACCGGGGAGCTGTTTTTT. Its protein product is CASSHDGRTGELFF.

This clonotype was seen many times. The CDR3 DNA follows: TGTGCCAGCAGCTTTTTCCTAGCGGGAGACAATGAGCAGTTCTTC. Its translation: CASSFFLAGDNEQFF. The chain is built from TRBV5-6 and TRBJ2-1; 10 positions match TRBD2. Germline-derived CDR1 and CDR2 are SGHDT and YYEEEE. There are 15 residues in the CDR3. The ends lost 2 bases at V and 5 bases at J; junction bases unmatched: 4.

The genes are TRBV20-1 and TRBJ2-2, with 14 positions matching TRBD2. With 2 bases clipped from V and 6 bases from J, the junction kept 8 bases outside the gene matches. CDR3 length equals 17 residues. Germline CDR1 DFQATT, CDR2 SNEGSKA (reference sequence). The CDR3 coding sequence is TGCAGTGCTAGACCTCCGAGACTAGCGGGAGGGCCCGGGGAGCTGTTTTTT. Its protein product is CSARPPRLAGGPGELFF.

This clonotype was seen more than once but under ten times. J is TRBJ2-3 and V is TRBV5-1; D ambiguous. This CDR3 has 15 amino acids. Germline-derived CDR1 and CDR2 are SGHRS and YFSETQ. Trimming took off 0 bases at V and 4 bases at J, with 12 bases between the two ends. The CDR3 DNA reads TGCGCCAGCAGCTTGGCCGCACTGGGATCAGATACGCAGTATTTT. Protein sequence: CASSLAALGSDTQYF.

Many counts were recorded for this clonotype. Here the CDR3 DNA reads TGCGCCAGCAGCCAAGCATCGGCTAGCGGCGAGCAGTACTTC. Its protein product is CASSQASASGEQYF. This chain connects TRBV4-3 to TRBJ2-7; 7 positions agree with TRBD2. Germline assignment: CDR1 LGHNA and CDR2 YSLEER. Trimming took 1 base from V and 6 from J; bases not matched to a gene: 6. The length of the CDR3 is 14 residues.

The genes are TRBV6-2 or TRBV6-3 and TRBJ2-7, with TRBD2 matching over 9 bases. CDR3 size: 15 residues. Trimming at V came to 5 bases and at J to 1 base, leaving 6 bases not matched to a gene. Germline V lookup: CDR1 MNHEY, CDR2 SVGEGT. CDR3 bases: TGTGCCAGCAGTCCCGGACTAGCGTTTTCCTACGAGCAGTACTTC. It codes for CASSPGLAFSYEQYF.

This clonotype was detected only a few times. This sequence joins TRBV28 and TRBJ2-5; tentative D call: TRBD2 (5 bases). CDR1 and CDR2 (germline): MDHEN, SYDVKM. The CDR3 totals 16 residues. The V and J ends lost 2 bases and 5 bases respectively, with 18 bases between them. In DNA, the CDR3 is TGTGCCAGCAGTTTAATTTCGCGGCTAGCCCGGGAGACCCAGTACTTC. This encodes CASSLISRLARETQYF.

This clonotype was detected only a few times. The chain couples TRBV2 to TRBJ2-1; 8 bases are a match to TRBD2. V lost 6 bases, J lost 8 bases, and 21 bases stayed unmatched. This CDR3 is built from 18 residues. Germline CDR1 and CDR2: SNHLY and FYNNEI. CDR3 nucleotide sequence: TGTGCCAGCAGGAGGATGGTAGCGGGGTCCCATTATGTGGATGAGCAGTTCTTC. This sequence encodes CASRRMVAGSHYVDEQFF.

The chain recombines TRBV9 with TRBJ2-3; D is unresolved. The V gene's germline CDR1 is SGDLS and CDR2 YYNGEE. The CDR3 runs to 13 residues. Trimming took 2 bases from V and 3 from J, leaving 7 bases between them. The CDR3 spells CASSVGQTDTQYF. The CDR3 nucleotides are TGTGCCAGCAGCGTTGGGCAGACAGATACGCAGTATTTT.